This T cell receptor (beta chain) was sequenced during a study of OX40 agonist ivuxolimab in advanced cancers. Across the study: It was permissible to have had prior anti-PD-1, anti-PD-L1 or anti-CTLA-4 therapy, and approximately 41% had some.

Sequencing used immunoSEQ multiplex PCR; TCRdb keeps in-frame clones, though not all of them. Altogether 71,000 or so clones are present, around 80% being singletons, with the ten largest covering about 7.9%. Per germline, CDR1 GTSNPN and CDR2 SVGIG (reference sequence). CDR3 size: 18 residues. With 1 base clipped from V and 4 bases from J, the junction kept 15 bases outside the gene matches. The V and J genes are TRBV30 and TRBJ2-7, with 11 bases matching TRBD2. Sample: CD4+ or CD8+ T cells sorted from blood, taken in a trial of the OX40 agonist ivuxolimab. The TCR sequence derives from an adult with an advanced solid tumor such as melanoma, head and neck, liver or kidney cancer. CDR3 sequence (DNA): TGTGCCTGGAGTGGGGGGACGAAGGGACTAGCGGCGCGGTACGAGCAGTACTTC. Protein product: CAWSGGTKGLAARYEQYF.